Here is one T cell receptor (beta chain) with its context. The data stem from a study of blood T cell repertoires in COVID-19. Study-wide background: Donors in the United States, Italy and Spain gave samples during acute or convalescent COVID-19. Sources were T cells, B-cell-depleted T cells, or PBMCs; the material itself was cDNA or gDNA.

The CDR3 runs 16 residues. CDR1 and CDR2 from the germline V gene are LNHDA and SQIVND (reference sequence). V lost 7 bases to trimming and J lost 4 bases; unmatched junction nucleotides: 13. The assay was immunoSEQ multiplex PCR, and TCRdb's table has in-frame clones only and misses some. The table includes about 61,000 clones, around nine tenths detected once. The V call is TRBV19, the J call TRBJ1-2, with TRBD1 matching over 9 bases. Sequencing input: peripheral blood. This receptor was identified in a woman aged 45-60 years with active or convalescent COVID-19. CDR3 in DNA: TGTGCCAGTAAGGTAGCGGACAGGGGTTCAACCTATGGCTACACCTTC. Translation: CASKVADRGSTYGYTF.